Presented here are 23 T cell receptor beta chains from one specimen sequenced in a study of blood T cell repertoires in COVID-19. The table came from immunoSEQ multiplex PCR; TCRdb's copy has only in-frame clones and leaves some out. This table has 86,000 or so clones, roughly 78% appearing once. The sequenced sample consisted of peripheral blood. The source is a woman older than 75 with acute or convalescent COVID-19.

J is TRBJ2-4 and V is TRBV11-2, with TRBD2 as a possible D gene (6 bases). Germline V gives CDR1 SGHAT, CDR2 FQNNGV. The CDR3 length is 14 residues. V was trimmed by 6 bases and J by 3 bases, leaving 12 bases between them. CDR3 in DNA: TGTGCCAGCAGTGGAGCGGGTGGCAAAAACATTCAGTACTTC. Encoded protein: CASSGAGGKNIQYF.

The J gene is TRBJ1-1, the V gene TRBV27; no clear D gene. CDR3 size: 14 residues. V was pared by 6 bases and J by 1 base, with 12 bases between. CDR1 and CDR2 from the germline V gene are MNHEY and SMNVEV (reference sequence). The CDR3 DNA sequence: TGTGCCAGCAGGGCTGGGTTAGCGAACACTGAAGCTTTCTTT. Translation: CASRAGLANTEAFF.

The chain employs TRBV11-2 and TRBJ1-4; 8 positions agree with TRBD1. The CDR3 covers 17 residues. Germline V CDR1 and CDR2: SGHAT, FQNNGV. J gave up 1 base and V 2 bases, and 6 bases lay outside the gene matches. The CDR3 loop reads CASSLSGGTGTNEKLFF. The CDR3 region has the DNA TGTGCCAGCAGCTTAAGCGGTGGGACAGGAACTAATGAAAAACTGTTTTTT.

The chain links TRBV7-8 to TRBJ1-1, with D hard to call. Germline V gene sequence: CDR1 SGHVS, CDR2 FQNEAQ. Trimming left V 4 bases short and J 9 bases short, with 9 bases between. The CDR3 spans 11 residues. CDR3 DNA sequence: TGTGCCAGCAGCTCCCTTAAAAAAGCTTTCTTT. This encodes CASSSLKKAFF.

In DNA, the CDR3 is TGCAGTGCTAGTGGAGGGGGGACAGGGCCCAATGAGCAGTTCTTC. Translation: CSASGGGTGPNEQFF. The chain recombines TRBV20-1 with TRBJ2-1, with 9 bases lining up with TRBD1. This CDR3 region has 15 residues. V shed 3 bases, J shed 6 bases, and the junction held 9 bases outside the gene matches. The germline V gene has CDR1 DFQATT and CDR2 SNEGSKA (reference sequence).

The chain combines TRBV10-3 with TRBJ1-1; D is unresolved. The CDR3 length is 11 residues. Germline CDR1 reads ENHRY; CDR2 reads SYGVKD. Deletions cut 3 bases from V and 7 bases from J, with 6 bases between. The CDR3 DNA reads TGTGCCATCAGTGATTCGGTTGAAGCTTTCTTT. As protein: CAISDSVEAFF.

The CDR3 spells CASSLVTPPTGELFF. The CDR3 DNA sequence: TGTGCCAGCAGCTTAGTTACTCCTCCCACCGGGGAGCTGTTTTTT. The chain has TRBV7-2 and TRBJ2-2; D unresolved. Trimming took off 1 base at V and 4 bases at J, with 10 bases between the two ends. The germline CDR1 and CDR2 sequences are SGHTA and FQGNSA. This CDR3 contains 15 residues.

The J gene is TRBJ2-2, the V gene TRBV3-1 (or the pseudogene TRBV3-2); TRBD1 is a possible D gene (6 bases). This CDR3 region has 14 residues. Germline V CDR1 and CDR2: LGHDT, YNNKEL (reference sequence). Trimming took off 4 bases at V and 6 bases at J, with 12 bases between the two ends. CDR3 sequence (DNA): TGTGCCAGCAGCCCCCTAAACAGGGCCGGGGAGCTGTTTTTT. Amino acids: CASSPLNRAGELFF.

This chain connects TRBV28 to TRBJ2-3; TRBD1 is a possible D gene (5 bases). CDR1 and CDR2 from the germline V gene are MDHEN and SYDVKM. This CDR3 contains 16 residues. V lost 3 bases, J lost 4 bases, and 17 bases lay in between. The CDR3 coding sequence is TGTGCCAGCAGTTTGGTTTCCAGGGTAAGCGCAGATACGCAGTATTTT. As protein: CASSLVSRVSADTQYF.

The chain uses TRBV19 and TRBJ2-7, with 11 bases fitting TRBD2. Germline values: CDR1 LNHDA, CDR2 SQIVND (reference sequence). The CDR3 contains 16 residues. V trimming: 5 bases; J trimming: 1 base; junction bases outside the gene matches: 7. CDR3 DNA: TGTGCCAGTAGTTCCTCCAGGACTAGCGGGTCCTACGAGCAGTACTTC. Translated: CASSSSRTSGSYEQYF.

This clone appeared a few times. The chain is built from TRBV18 and TRBJ1-1; 7 nucleotides match TRBD1. Germline loops: CDR1 KGHSH, CDR2 LQKENI. Trimming at V came to 3 bases and at J to 1 base, leaving 8 bases not matched to a gene. The CDR3 consists of 16 residues. The CDR3 DNA sequence: TGTGCCAGCTCACCTAACAGACAGGGTCCGAACACTGAAGCTTTCTTT. Its translation: CASSPNRQGPNTEAFF.

In DNA, the CDR3 is TGTGCCAGCAGTTTAGGGGGACTAGCGGCCTACGAGCAGTACTTC. Translating gives CASSLGGLAAYEQYF. The chain links TRBV28 to TRBJ2-7, with 11 bases lining up with TRBD2. CDR3 length: 15 residues. CDR1 MDHEN and CDR2 SYDVKM come from the germline V gene. J gave up 2 bases and V 2 bases, and 2 bases lay outside the gene matches. The variable domain in full, with the rest retrieved from reference TRBV28 and TRBJ2-7, is DVKVTQSSRYLVKRTGEKVFLECVQDMDHENMFWYRQDPGLGLRLIYFSYDVKMKEKGDIPEGYSVSREKKERFSLILESASTNQTSMYLCASSLGGLAAYEQYFGPGTRLTVT.

The rearrangement links TRBV19 to TRBJ2-1, with TRBD2 identical over 14 bases. The germline V gene encodes CDR1 LNHDA and CDR2 SQIVND (reference sequence). The J segment lost 9 bases and the V segment lost 8 bases, leaving 6 bases of the junction unmatched. The CDR3 has 14 residues. Here the CDR3 reads CASSGLAGVSEQFF. CDR3 DNA: TGTGCCAGTTCGGGACTAGCGGGAGTGAGTGAGCAGTTCTTC.

The chain joins TRBV18 to TRBJ1-5; D not resolved. Per the germline V gene, CDR1 is KGHSH and CDR2 is LQKENI. The germline V and J ends were trimmed by 5 bases and 7 bases, with 9 bases remaining between them. The CDR3 consists of 12 residues. CDR3 in DNA: TGTGCCAGCTCAGAGGGAGACCAGCCCCAGCATTTT. It encodes CASSEGDQPQHF.

The CDR3 reads CASSAGGRNTEAFF. In DNA, the CDR3 is TGCGCCAGCTCGGCGGGAGGGAGAAACACTGAAGCTTTCTTT. This rearrangement joins TRBV5-1 to TRBJ1-1; D is ambiguous. This CDR3 contains 14 residues. V dropped 7 bases and J dropped 2 bases, with 15 bases sitting between them. Per the germline V gene, CDR1 is SGHRS and CDR2 is YFSETQ.

DNA of the CDR3: TGTGCCAGCAGTTTTAGTAATAATTCACCCCTCCACTTT. Protein product: CASSFSNNSPLHF. This chain joins TRBV27 and TRBJ1-6; D gene uncertain. The CDR3 consists of 13 residues. Per the germline V gene, CDR1 is MNHEY and CDR2 is SMNVEV (reference sequence). The ends were cut back, 3 bases at V and 5 bases at J, with 5 bases in the middle.

The V and J genes are TRBV5-6 and TRBJ2-7, with D tentatively TRBD1 (6 bases). The CDR3 is 14 residues long. Germline values: CDR1 SGHDT, CDR2 YYEEEE. The V and J ends lost 5 bases and 3 bases respectively, with 15 bases between them. CDR3 amino acids: CASSFKGGVYEQYF. DNA of the CDR3: TGTGCCAGCAGTTTCAAAGGGGGAGTCTACGAGCAGTACTTC.

This clone was seen once. This chain links TRBV29-1 with TRBJ1-1; 7 bases fit TRBD1. This CDR3 region has 12 residues. V was pared by 5 bases and J by 5 bases, with 5 bases of the junction left unmatched. Germline CDR1 is SQVTM and CDR2 is ANQGSEA. This CDR3 reads CSVREGATEAFF. CDR3 coding DNA: TGCAGCGTTAGAGAGGGGGCAACTGAAGCTTTCTTT.

The rearrangement joins TRBV27 to TRBJ2-2; 10 bases match TRBD1. Unmatched junction bases numbered 3, after V lost 6 bases and J lost 5 bases. Germline-derived CDR1 and CDR2 are MNHEY and SMNVEV (reference sequence). The CDR3 length is 14 residues. This CDR3 reads CASRRTGGTGELFF. The CDR3 DNA sequence: TGTGCCAGCAGACGGACAGGGGGTACCGGGGAGCTGTTTTTT.

The rearrangement links TRBV6-5 to TRBJ1-6, with D perhaps matching TRBD1 (5 bases). CDR1 is MNHEY, CDR2 SVGAGI, per germline. V was cut by 7 bases and J by 10 bases, with 20 bases left in between. The CDR3 has 15 residues. CDR3 residues: CASTSSGGVGSPLHF. Written as DNA, the CDR3 is TGTGCCAGCACCTCCAGTGGGGGGGTCGGATCACCCCTCCACTTT.

In this sample, this clone turned up a few times. The chain has TRBV12-3 or TRBV12-4 and TRBJ1-1, with D possibly matching TRBD1 (6 bases). This CDR3 has 13 amino acids. V lost 3 bases and J 5 bases, leaving 10 bases between the germline ends. The CDR3 is CASSLAGVTEAFF. The DNA for the CDR3 is TGTGCCAGCAGTTTGGCAGGGGTGACTGAAGCTTTCTTT.

This sequence joins TRBV10-3 and TRBJ1-1, with D perhaps matching TRBD1 (5 bases). The CDR3 covers 13 residues. Looked up from germline, CDR1 is ENHRY and CDR2 is SYGVKD. Trimming stripped 2 bases from V and 5 bases from J, with 9 bases between. The CDR3 DNA follows: TGTGCCATCAGTGAGCGGGGGGAGACTGAAGCTTTCTTT. Translated: CAISERGETEAFF.

V usage is TRBV6-6 and J usage is TRBJ1-5, with D possibly being TRBD1 (6 bases). From germline, CDR1 is MNHNY and CDR2 SVGAGI (reference sequence). This CDR3 spans 15 amino acids. Trimming shortened V by 6 bases and J by 1 base, and 13 bases separated the two germline ends. The CDR3 DNA reads as TGTGCCAGCAGACGACAGGCCTTCAGCAATCAGCCCCAGCATTTT. Translated, it gives CASRRQAFSNQPQHF.